This TCR delta chain was retrieved from a study of γδ T cells in repeated Plasmodium falciparum infection. Across the whole study: Four controlled malaria infections with P. falciparum NF54 spanned less than 850 days. Sampling occurred at baseline, pre-infection for selected infections, and 21 days post-infection.

This clone was recorded at least ten times. Its antigen remains unknown. Study-wide findings and caveats: Compared with Australian children, Malian Vdelta2-negative repertoires seemed more clonal, less diverse, less shared.

Flow sorting of PBMC yielded separate Vgamma9/Vdelta2+ and Vdelta2-negative gammadelta T cell populations for bulk repertoire analysis. The CDR3 is 14 residues long. Germline V gene sequence: CDR1 TSWWSYY, CDR2 QGS. The trim removed 7 bases at V and 0 bases at J, leaving 3 bases unmatched. Both TRG and TRD chains were sequenced from each sorted sample. TCRdb fed the multiplex PCR reads into CATT to redo clone calling. The data hold 50,000 to 65,000 delta-chain clones, with around 1.7% observed a single time. This TCR was recovered from a pool of human donors (malaria-infected and uninfected, not separated). Sequenced material: gamma-delta T cells from blood. The chain couples TRDV1 to TRDJ1; 9 bases fit TRDD3. This CDR3 reads CALVGDNYTDKLIF. In DNA form, the CDR3 reads TGTGCTCTTGTGGGGGATAATTACACCGATAAACTCATCTTT.